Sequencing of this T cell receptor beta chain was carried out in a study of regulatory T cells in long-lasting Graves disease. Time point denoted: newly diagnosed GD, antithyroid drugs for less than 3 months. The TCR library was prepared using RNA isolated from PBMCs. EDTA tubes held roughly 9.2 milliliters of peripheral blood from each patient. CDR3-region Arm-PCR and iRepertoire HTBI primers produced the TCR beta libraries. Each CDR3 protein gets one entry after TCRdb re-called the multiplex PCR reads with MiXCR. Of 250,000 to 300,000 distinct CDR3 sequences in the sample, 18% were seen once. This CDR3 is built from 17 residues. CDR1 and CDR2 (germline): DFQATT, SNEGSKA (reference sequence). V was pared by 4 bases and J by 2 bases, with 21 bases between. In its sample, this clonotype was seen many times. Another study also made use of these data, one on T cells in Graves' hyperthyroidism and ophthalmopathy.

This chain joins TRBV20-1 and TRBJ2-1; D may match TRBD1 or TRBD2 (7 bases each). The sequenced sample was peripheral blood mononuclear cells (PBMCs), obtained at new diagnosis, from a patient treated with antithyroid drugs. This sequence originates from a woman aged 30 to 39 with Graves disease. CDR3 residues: CSAKLGRGQGAYNEQFF. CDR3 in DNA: TGCAGTGCTAAGTTGGGGAGGGGGCAGGGAGCCTACAATGAGCAGTTCTTC.